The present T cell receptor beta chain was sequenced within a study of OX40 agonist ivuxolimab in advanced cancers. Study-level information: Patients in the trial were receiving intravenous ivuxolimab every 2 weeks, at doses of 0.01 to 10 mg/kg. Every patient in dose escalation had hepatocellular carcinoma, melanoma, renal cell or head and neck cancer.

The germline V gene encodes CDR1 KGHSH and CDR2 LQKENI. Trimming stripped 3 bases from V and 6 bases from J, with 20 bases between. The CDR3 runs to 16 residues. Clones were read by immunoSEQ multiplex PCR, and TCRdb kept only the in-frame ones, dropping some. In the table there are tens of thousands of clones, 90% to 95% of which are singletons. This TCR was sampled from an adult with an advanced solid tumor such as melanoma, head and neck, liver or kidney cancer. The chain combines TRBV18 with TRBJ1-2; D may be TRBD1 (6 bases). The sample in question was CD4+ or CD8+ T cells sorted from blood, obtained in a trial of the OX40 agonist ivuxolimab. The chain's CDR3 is CASSPGVVGHPDGYTF. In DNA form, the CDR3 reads TGTGCCAGCTCACCGGGCGTGGTGGGACACCCGGATGGCTACACCTTC.